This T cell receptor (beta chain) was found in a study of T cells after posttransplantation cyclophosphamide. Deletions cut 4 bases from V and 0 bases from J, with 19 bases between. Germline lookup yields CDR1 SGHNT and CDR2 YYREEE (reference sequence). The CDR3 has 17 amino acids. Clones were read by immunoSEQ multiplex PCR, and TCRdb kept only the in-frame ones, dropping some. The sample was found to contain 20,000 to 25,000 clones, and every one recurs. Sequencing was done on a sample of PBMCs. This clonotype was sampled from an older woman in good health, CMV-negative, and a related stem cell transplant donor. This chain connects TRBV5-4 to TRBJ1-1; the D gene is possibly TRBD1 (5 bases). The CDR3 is CASSRPTGPNLNTEAFF. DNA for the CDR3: TGTGCCAGCAGCCGACCCACAGGCCCCAACTTGAACACTGAAGCTTTCTTT. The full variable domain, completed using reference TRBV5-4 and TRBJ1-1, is ETGVTQSPTHLIKTRGQQVTLRCSSQSGHNTVSWYQQALGQGPQFIFQYYREEENGRGNFPPRFSGLQFPNYSSELNVNALELDDSALYLCASSRPTGPNLNTEAFFGQGTRLTVV.